This T cell receptor beta chain was identified during a study of CD8+ T cells in alopecia areata. Extraction and reverse transcription of RNA yielded cDNA as the sequencing template. The table came from immunoSEQ multiplex PCR; TCRdb's copy has only in-frame clones and leaves some out. Of fewer than 150,000 clones detected, 50% to 60% appear once; the ten largest clones hold 4.5%. Peripheral blood and lesional scalp punch biopsies came from alopecia areata patients. The sorting of PBMCs gave CD4+ and CD8+ T cells. General study results and limits: Among the cells sequenced in scalp samples are also the resident alphabeta T cells of normal skin.

The ends lost 5 bases at V and 0 bases at J; junction bases unmatched: 6. CDR1 is LNHNV and CDR2 is YYDKDF in the germline V gene (reference sequence). This CDR3 has 15 amino acids. Comments on this clone: As yet, its antigen is unknown.

Sequenced here: CD4+ T cells sorted from blood, sampled at week 0. V and J are TRBV15 and TRBJ1-1; 7 bases line up with TRBD1. The clonotype was recovered from a human donor with alopecia areata. CDR3: CATSQPGQLNTEAFF. The CDR3 DNA reads as TGTGCCACCAGCCAGCCGGGACAGTTGAACACTGAAGCTTTCTTT.